The entry below gives a single TCR beta chain sequence along with its context. No antigen is known for it. TCRdb re-analysed the 5' RACE reads in MiXCR, keeping a single row per CDR3 protein. Of 300,000 to 400,000 distinct CDR3 sequences listed, 20% to 25% are singletons. The data originate from a study of CD8 T cells in ankylosing spondylitis. Study-wide points: Earlier work had already found some motif variants in reactive arthritis synovial fluid and blood. CD8+ by phenotype, disease-linked clones were relatively rare in peripheral blood.

This CDR3 contains 11 residues. V lost 4 bases and J 6 bases, leaving 9 bases between the germline ends. Germline V gives CDR1 GTSNPN, CDR2 SVGIG (reference sequence). The rearrangement links TRBV30 to TRBJ1-1, with D hard to call. The material sequenced was blood, either unsorted or a sorted T cell fraction (not recorded which). This TCR came from a male donor with ankylosing spondylitis or in good health (not recorded which). Here the CDR3 reads CAWTGGSEAFF. CDR3 nucleotides: TGTGCCTGGACAGGAGGGTCTGAAGCTTTCTTT.